These 22 T cell receptor beta chains originate from one sample sequenced in a study of Graves' ophthalmopathy and Graves' hyperthyroidism. Beta-chain TCR CDR3 regions were amplified from RNA transcripts. After a first-round RT-PCR with HTBI primers, a second-round multiplex PCR was run. One entry per CDR3 protein results from TCRdb running MiXCR on the multiplex PCR reads. The table has about 480,000 distinct CDR3 sequences, around 14% seen once. Sequencing input: blood. The receptors originated from a young woman with Graves' ophthalmopathy.

This clonotype was found many times. The gene calls are TRBV20-1 and TRBJ1-5, with 9 bases identical to TRBD1. The CDR3 is 13 amino acids. Germline V lookup: CDR1 DFQATT, CDR2 SNEGSKA (reference sequence). The ends lost 5 bases at V and 4 bases at J; junction bases unmatched: 3. CDR3 bases: TGCAGTGCTCAGGGACAGGGTAATCAGCCCCAGCATTTT. Protein: CSAQGQGNQPQHF.

The table lists this clonotype with a count of one. The chain recombines TRBV7-2 with TRBJ1-6; D call uncertain. Germline-derived CDR1 and CDR2 are SGHTA and FQGNSA. The CDR3 sequence is 14 residues long. The V and J ends lost 2 bases and 8 bases respectively, with 10 bases between them. CDR3 bases: TGTGCCAGCAGCTTATTTCGGGTAGATTCACCCCTCCACTTT. Amino acid sequence: CASSLFRVDSPLHF.

This clonotype was seen a handful of times. The gene calls are TRBV4-2 and TRBJ2-7; D may correspond to TRBD1 or TRBD2 (5 bases each). V was shortened by 4 bases and J by 2 bases, with 21 bases between the two germline ends. The CDR3 length is 17 residues. CDR1 LGHNA and CDR2 YNFKEQ come from the germline V gene. The CDR3 sequence is CASSPQPWRTHPYEQYF. For the CDR3, the DNA is TGTGCCAGCAGCCCGCAACCGTGGAGGACACATCCCTACGAGCAGTACTTC.

In its sample, this clonotype was seen many times. The chain has TRBV12-3 or TRBV12-4 and TRBJ1-2; no firm D call. CDR3 size: 13 residues. V lost 3 bases and J 6 bases, leaving 11 bases between the germline ends. The CDR3 spells CASSFGHQHGYTF. CDR3 in DNA: TGTGCCAGCAGTTTTGGGCATCAGCATGGCTACACCTTC.

This clonotype was picked up many times. The CDR3 bases are TGCAGTGCTAGAGCTCCATTCGGGGATAATCAGCCCCAGCATTTT. This encodes CSARAPFGDNQPQHF. The chain is built from TRBV20-1 and TRBJ1-5; D is unclear. The CDR3 has 15 residues. Trimming pared 1 base from V and 4 bases from J, leaving 14 bases between. Germline V gene sequence: CDR1 DFQATT, CDR2 SNEGSKA (reference sequence).

This clonotype was seen only a few times. The junction differs from germline at one of its ends, possibly a read error. The V gene is TRBV6-4, the J gene TRBJ2-4, with a weak D call TRBD2 (5 bases). CDR1 and CDR2 (germline): MRHNA, SNTAGT. This CDR3 has 11 residues. The CDR3 protein is CASSERWTSHF. CDR3 nucleotide sequence: TGTGCCAGCAGTGAAAGGTGGACTTCCCACTTC.

In its sample, this clonotype was seen many times. J is TRBJ1-5 and V is TRBV12-3 or TRBV12-4; 10 positions agree with TRBD1. The CDR3 spans 18 residues. V lost 1 base and J lost 2; bases outside the gene matches: 8. The CDR3: CASSLGGDRGVGNQPQHF. The CDR3 DNA sequence: TGTGCCAGCAGTTTAGGGGGGGACAGGGGAGTTGGCAATCAGCCCCAGCATTTT.

This clonotype was found a few times. The J gene is TRBJ2-5, the V gene TRBV15; D gene unclear. V was shortened by 4 bases and J by 5 bases, with 11 bases between the two germline ends. The CDR3 spans 13 residues. Germline V gene lookup returns CDR1 LNHNV and CDR2 YYDKDF (reference sequence). In DNA form, the CDR3 reads TGTGCCACCAGCACAGTCGCTGGGGAGACCCAGTACTTC. Translated, it gives CATSTVAGETQYF. The variable domain in full, with the rest retrieved from reference TRBV15 and TRBJ2-5, is DAMVIQNPRYQVTQFGKPVTLSCSQTLNHNVMYWYQQKSSQAPKLLFHYYDKDFNNEADTPDNFQSRRPNTSFCFLDIRSPGLGDTAMYLCATSTVAGETQYFGPGTRLLVL.

The chain employs TRBV24-1 and TRBJ1-1; 12 nucleotides agree with TRBD1. CDR3 length equals 16 residues. Germline CDR1 reads KGHDR; CDR2 reads SFDVKD. V trimming: 3 bases; J trimming: 2 bases; junction bases outside the gene matches: 3. CDR3 in DNA: TGTGCCACCAGTGATGCCGGGACAGGGGGCAACACTGAAGCTTTCTTT. It codes for CATSDAGTGGNTEAFF.

This clonotype was recorded many times. The CDR3 loop is CASSFGTGLNGYTF. CDR3 DNA: TGCGCCAGCAGCTTCGGGACAGGGCTAAATGGCTACACCTTC. The chain employs TRBV5-1 and TRBJ1-2; 9 bases align to TRBD1. This CDR3 is 14 amino acids long. CDR1 is SGHRS, CDR2 YFSETQ, per germline. V was pared by 2 bases and J by 6 bases, with 5 bases of the junction left unmatched.

This rearrangement joins TRBV6-1 to TRBJ1-2; perhaps TRBD1 as D (5 bases). Per the germline V gene, CDR1 is MNHNS and CDR2 is SASEGT. The CDR3 loop spans 16 amino acids. V dropped 2 bases and J dropped 1 base, with 14 bases sitting between them. CDR3 sequence reads: CASSESGGGVNYGYTF. DNA for the CDR3: TGTGCCAGCAGTGAAAGTGGGGGGGGAGTTAACTATGGCTACACCTTC.

This clonotype came up many times. The V gene is TRBV12-3 or TRBV12-4, the J gene TRBJ1-1, with a possible D match to TRBD1 (5 bases). CDR3 length: 15 amino acids. V was clipped by 6 bases and J by 1 base, with 15 bases between them. CDR3 region: CASRPSFGANTEAFF. The CDR3 nucleotides read TGTGCCAGCAGGCCCTCCTTTGGGGCGAACACTGAAGCTTTCTTT.

There are many counts of this clonotype. The chain uses TRBV5-1 and TRBJ1-2; unclear D gene. This CDR3 spans 15 amino acids. Germline V gives CDR1 SGHRS, CDR2 YFSETQ. The V end lost 1 base, the J end lost 1 base, and 11 bases lay between the germline ends. The CDR3 DNA is TGCGCCAGCAGCTTGTTAGCCCCCCTTAACTATGGCTACACCTTC. It specifies CASSLLAPLNYGYTF.

The sample holds many counts of this clonotype. This sequence joins TRBV10-3 and TRBJ1-6, with 7 bases lining up with TRBD1. The V gene's germline CDR1 is ENHRY and CDR2 SYGVKD. With 6 bases clipped from V and 7 bases from J, the junction kept 3 bases outside the gene matches. The CDR3 sequence is 13 residues long. The CDR3 DNA sequence: TGTGCCATCAGACCGGGACAGAATTCACCCCTCCACTTT. This codes for CAIRPGQNSPLHF.

This sequence joins TRBV6-5 and TRBJ2-2, with TRBD1 matching over 9 bases. The germline CDR1 and CDR2 sequences are MNHEY and SVGAGI. The CDR3 has 15 amino acids. V gave up 2 bases and J gave up 4 bases; unmatched junction bases: 2. CDR3 DNA: TGTGCCAGCAGTTACGAGACAGGGGGCACCGGGGAGCTGTTTTTT. Translating gives CASSYETGGTGELFF.

Ten or more counts support this clonotype. The rearrangement joins TRBV12-3 or TRBV12-4 to TRBJ2-3; D is perhaps TRBD2 (5 bases). V was pared by 9 bases and J by 0 bases, with 16 bases between. CDR3 size: 15 residues. CDR3 in DNA: TGTGCCAGTAATAGGCAATCGGGGAGCACAGATACGCAGTATTTT. Its translation is CASNRQSGSTDTQYF.

As regards this clonotype: Here the CDR3 omits its conserved ending phenylalanine or tryptophan, so a read error is the likely source. V and J are TRBV12-3 or TRBV12-4 and TRBJ2-7; D uncertain. V was pared by 3 bases and J by 3 bases, with 9 bases between. There are 13 residues in the CDR3. The CDR3: CASSFGLFYEQYL. The CDR3 DNA follows: TGTGCCAGCAGTTTTGGGCTGTTCTACGAGCAGTACTTG.

A remark on this clonotype: One end of the junction is discordant with germline, which a read error may explain. This chain connects TRBV11-2 to TRBJ2-2, with TRBD1 identical over 8 bases. Germline-derived CDR1 and CDR2 are SGHAT and FQNNGV. This CDR3 comprises 14 residues. Written as DNA, the CDR3 is TGTGCCAGCAGAAGGACAGGGCACACCGGGGAGCTGTCTTTT. Translated, it gives CASRRTGHTGELSF.

This clonotype was counted only a few times. The genes are TRBV19 and TRBJ2-4; D gene ambiguous. The CDR3 length is 14 residues. Per the germline V gene, CDR1 is LNHDA and CDR2 is SQIVND (reference sequence). Deletions cut 1 base from V and 1 base from J, with 5 bases between. The CDR3 protein is CASSIGSAKNIQYF. In nucleotides, the CDR3 is TGTGCCAGTAGTATAGGGTCCGCCAAAAACATTCAGTACTTC.

This clonotype has at least ten counts. This rearrangement joins TRBV12-3 or TRBV12-4 to TRBJ2-7, with D possibly TRBD2 on 7 matching bases. This CDR3 is 16 amino acids long. The V end lost 3 bases, the J end lost 4 bases, and 19 bases lay between the germline ends. This CDR3 reads CASSFGRGGVTYEQYF. CDR3 coding DNA: TGTGCCAGCAGTTTCGGTAGGGGGGGGGTCACTTACGAGCAGTACTTC.

V usage is TRBV6-1 and J usage is TRBJ1-3; D perhaps matches TRBD1 (5 bases). This CDR3 is 15 amino acids long. V was clipped by 7 bases and J by 0 bases, with 13 bases between them. CDR1 is MNHNS and CDR2 is SASEGT in the germline V gene. CDR3 region: CASTHDRASGNTIYF. CDR3 coding DNA: TGTGCCAGCACCCACGACAGAGCCTCTGGAAACACCATATATTTT.

This chain connects TRBV4-1 to TRBJ1-1; D not resolved. The CDR3 spans 16 residues. V gave up 0 bases and J gave up 0 bases, with 11 bases separating them. In germline, CDR1 is MGHRA, CDR2 YSYEKL. The CDR3: CASSQDWGGMNTEAFF. The CDR3, as DNA: TGCGCCAGCAGCCAAGACTGGGGTGGCATGAACACTGAAGCTTTCTTT.